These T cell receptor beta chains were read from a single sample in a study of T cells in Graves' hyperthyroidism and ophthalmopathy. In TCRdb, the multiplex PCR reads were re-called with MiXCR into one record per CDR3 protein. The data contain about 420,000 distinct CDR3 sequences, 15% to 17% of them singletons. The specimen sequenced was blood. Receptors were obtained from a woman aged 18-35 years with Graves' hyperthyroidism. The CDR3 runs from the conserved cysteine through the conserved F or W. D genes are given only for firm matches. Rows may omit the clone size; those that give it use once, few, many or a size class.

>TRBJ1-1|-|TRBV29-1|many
CSVAPGGDTEAFF
TGCAGCGTTGCCCCGGGAGGGGACACTGAAGCTTTCTTT
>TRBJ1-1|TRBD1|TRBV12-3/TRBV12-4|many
CASSGPTGVKNTEAFF
TGTGCCAGCAGTGGACCGACAGGGGTTAAGAACACTGAAGCTTTCTTT
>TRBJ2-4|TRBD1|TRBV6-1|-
CASSETNSGTGAFKNIQYF
TGTGCCAGCAGTGAGACGAATTCCGGGACAGGGGCCTTCAAAAACATTCAGTACTTC
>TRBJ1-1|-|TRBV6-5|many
CASSYIILAEHTEAFF
TGTGCCAGCAGTTACATTATTCTTGCCGAACACACTGAAGCTTTCTTT
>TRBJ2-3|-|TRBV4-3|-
CASSPTRGEDTQYF
TGCGCCAGCAGCCCGACTAGAGGGGAAGATACGCAGTATTTT
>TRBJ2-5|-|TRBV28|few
CASLTDWSTQYF
TGTGCCAGCCTGACTGATTGGTCGACCCAGTACTTC
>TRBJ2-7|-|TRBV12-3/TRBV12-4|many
CASSLKGPVVPYEQYF
TGTGCCAGCAGTTTAAAGGGACCGGTAGTTCCCTACGAGCAGTACTTC
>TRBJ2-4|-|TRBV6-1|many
CASSEALRNIQYF
TGTGCCAGCAGTGAAGCGCTTCGAAACATTCAGTACTTC
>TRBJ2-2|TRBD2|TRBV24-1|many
CATSDFSGANTGELFF
TGTGCCACCAGTGATTTTAGCGGGGCTAACACCGGGGAGCTGTTTTTT
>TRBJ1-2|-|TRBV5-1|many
CATPPTESNGYTF
TGCGCCACCCCTCCCACAGAGTCGAATGGCTACACCTTC
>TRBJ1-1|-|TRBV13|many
CASSLGGLQVMNTEAFF
TGTGCCAGCAGCTTAGGGGGCTTACAGGTCATGAACACTGAAGCTTTCTTT
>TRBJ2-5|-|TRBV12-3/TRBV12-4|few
CASSSLASWGGTQYF
TGTGCCAGCAGTTCCCTAGCGTCCTGGGGTGGGACCCAGTACTTC
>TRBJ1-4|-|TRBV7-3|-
CASSFFTLKKNQGSEENEKLFF
TGTGCCAGCAGCTTTTTCACCTTGAAAAAAAACCAGGGGTCAGAGGAGAATGAAAAACTGTTTTTT